These 25 T cell receptor beta chains originate from one sample sequenced in a study of T-cell reconstitution after alpha-beta-depleted transplantation in children (dated by TCRdb to about 2016). The treatment or condition label, read with the paper, signifies: allogeneic hematopoietic cell transplantation with graft depleted of TCRalphabeta T cells and CD19 B cells. The library came from PCR. For sequencing, an Illumina HiSeq 2500 was employed. TCR library preparation used molecular barcoding, with unique molecular identifiers applied to normalize quantification of the TCRbeta repertoire. Through fastp at Q25 and MiXCR, TCRdb rebuilt clones from the public reads, retaining in-frame beta chains. Rows are unified per CDR3 protein, each entry keeping the most common DNA and genes. This sample has over 150,000 distinct CDR3 sequences in its table, and 6.6% of those were observed once. The top ten clones comprise approximately 6% of the sample.

The material was PBMCs, obtained before TCRalphabeta/CD19-depleted stem cell transplant. The receptors here all came from a boy aged 2-9 years with acute lymphoblastic leukemia, due to receive a stem cell transplant.

This clonotype has a count of ten or more. The chain links TRBV5-1 to TRBJ2-1; 11 bases map to TRBD1. This CDR3 spans 15 amino acids. V lost 5 bases to trimming and J lost 5 bases; unmatched junction nucleotides: 6. CDR1 is SGHRS and CDR2 is YFSETQ in the germline V gene. The CDR3 reads CASRWTGGADNEQFF. CDR3 nucleotide sequence: TGCGCCAGCAGATGGACAGGGGGCGCGGACAATGAGCAGTTCTTC.

The table lists this clonotype with many counts. The V gene is TRBV3-1, the J gene TRBJ1-1, with D hard to call. Germline lookup yields CDR1 LGHDT and CDR2 YNNKEL (reference sequence). Trimming pared 0 bases from V and 2 bases from J, leaving 10 bases between. The CDR3 spans 15 residues. DNA for the CDR3: TGTGCCAGCAGCCAAGATTGGGCGGGCAACACTGAAGCTTTCTTT. Protein sequence: CASSQDWAGNTEAFF.

This clonotype occurred many times. CDR3 DNA sequence: TGCGCCAGCAGCCCACAAGAGGGACTAGCGGGGGGCCCCAAGTACTTC. Translating it yields CASSPQEGLAGGPKYF. The rearrangement joins TRBV5-1 to TRBJ2-5; TRBD2 matches at 15 bases. Germline V CDR1 and CDR2: SGHRS, YFSETQ. The CDR3 is made up of 16 amino acids. Trimming took 4 bases from V and 12 from J; bases not matched to a gene: 13.

In this sample, this clonotype turned up many times. The chain uses TRBV18 and TRBJ2-7, with a tentative D call TRBD1 (6 bases). CDR3 size: 14 residues. Per the germline V gene, CDR1 is KGHSH and CDR2 is LQKENI. The germline V and J ends were trimmed by 4 bases and 5 bases, with 15 bases remaining between them. In nucleotides, the CDR3 is TGTGCCAGCTCACAGGGACACCAAAGGGACGAGCAGTACTTC. This sequence encodes CASSQGHQRDEQYF. Drawing the rest from reference TRBV18 and TRBJ2-7, the complete variable domain is NAGVMQNPRHLVRRRGQEARLRCSPMKGHSHVYWYRQLPEEGLKFMVYLQKENIIDESGMPKERFSAEFPKEGPSILRIQQVVRGDSAAYFCASSQGHQRDEQYFGPGTRLTVT.

Many counts were recorded for this clonotype. This chain connects TRBV28 to TRBJ1-1, with 7 nucleotides matching TRBD1. V lost 5 bases and J lost 13; bases outside the gene matches: 4. Germline CDR1 and CDR2: MDHEN and SYDVKM. The CDR3 has 10 amino acids. This CDR3 reads CASSIDRVFF. DNA of the CDR3: TGTGCCAGCAGTATAGACAGGGTTTTCTTT.

This clonotype has just a few counts. V usage is TRBV29-1 and J usage is TRBJ2-5; D is perhaps TRBD1 (7 bases). CDR1 SQVTM and CDR2 ANQGSEA come from the germline V gene. Trimming shortened V by 6 bases and J by 1 base, and 27 bases separated the two germline ends. The CDR3 totals 18 residues. The CDR3 loop is CSVSVPGGRILGQETQYF. CDR3 nucleotides: TGCAGCGTGAGCGTCCCAGGGGGGAGGATTTTGGGCCAAGAGACCCAGTACTTC.

This clonotype has at least ten counts. This rearrangement joins TRBV7-2 to TRBJ2-7; D not certain. The germline V and J ends were trimmed by 7 bases and 0 bases, with 13 bases remaining between them. This CDR3 spans 14 amino acids. CDR1 and CDR2 from the germline V gene are SGHTA and FQGNSA. The CDR3 sequence: CASNLGFRSYEQYF. In DNA, the CDR3 is TGTGCCAGCAATTTGGGGTTCCGCTCCTACGAGCAGTACTTC.

Ten or more counts support this clonotype. V and J are TRBV12-3 or TRBV12-4 and TRBJ2-1, with D possibly being TRBD1 (6 bases). Trimming took off 10 bases at V and 9 bases at J, with 16 bases between the two ends. This CDR3 comprises 12 residues. The CDR3 DNA follows: TGTGCCACCGGTCAGGGGCTAGCTGAGCAGTTCTTC. Translation: CATGQGLAEQFF.

This clonotype was seen a handful of times. Germline and junction disagree at one end, which may indicate a read error. The chain is built from TRBV5-1 and TRBJ2-7; D is undetermined. CDR3 length: 15 amino acids. Looked up from germline, CDR1 is SGHRS and CDR2 is YFSETQ. CDR3 nucleotide sequence: TGCGCCAGCAGCTTGTTGCCCGGACGGTCCTCCGAGCAGTACTTC. Its translation is CASSLLPGRSSEQYF.

There are many counts of this clonotype. V and J are TRBV27 and TRBJ2-5; 8 bases map to TRBD2. This CDR3 region has 14 residues. With 5 bases clipped from V and 5 bases from J, the junction kept 7 bases outside the gene matches. Germline CDR1 MNHEY, CDR2 SMNVEV (reference sequence). As DNA, the CDR3 is TGTGCCAGCAGTCGTCCGGGACTAGGGGAGACCCAGTACTTC. Amino acids: CASSRPGLGETQYF.

This clonotype was seen at least ten times. The chain employs TRBV28 and TRBJ1-3; D is unresolved. Trimming took 5 bases from V and 4 from J, leaving 6 bases between them. CDR1 is MDHEN and CDR2 is SYDVKM in the germline V gene. The CDR3 is made up of 12 amino acids. Written as DNA, the CDR3 is TGTGCCAGCAGTCGGGTGGGAAACACCATATATTTT. This translates into CASSRVGNTIYF.

This clonotype was recorded a few times. V and J are TRBV5-1 and TRBJ2-5; possibly TRBD1 for D (6 bases). The CDR3 is 17 residues long. Deletions cut 5 bases from V and 1 base from J, with 21 bases between. The V gene's germline CDR1 is SGHRS and CDR2 YFSETQ. CDR3 sequence: CASSTLGALILQETQYF. CDR3 nucleotide sequence: TGCGCCAGCAGTACCTTGGGGGCCCTCATCCTCCAAGAGACCCAGTACTTC.

This clonotype was seen ten or more times. V and J are TRBV20-1 and TRBJ2-5; a possible D gene is TRBD2 (6 bases). The CDR3 has 13 residues. CDR1 and CDR2 (germline): DFQATT, SNEGSKA (reference sequence). V shed 3 bases and J shed 2 bases, with 10 bases lying between them. The CDR3 nucleotides are TGCAGTGCTAGTGTGGCGGGGCAAGAGACCCAGTACTTC. Translating it yields CSASVAGQETQYF.

In its sample, this clonotype was seen many times. V and J are TRBV20-1 and TRBJ2-7; D possibly corresponds to TRBD2 (5 bases). The CDR3 has 14 amino acids. Germline assignment: CDR1 DFQATT and CDR2 SNEGSKA (reference sequence). V lost 7 bases and J lost 0, with 16 bases in between. CDR3 residues: CSVPLRGRSYEQYF. The DNA of the CDR3 is TGCAGTGTGCCACTCCGGGGTCGCTCCTACGAGCAGTACTTC.

The chain combines TRBV7-8 with TRBJ2-7; TRBD1 matches at 12 bases. J lost 6 bases, V lost 4 bases, and 13 bases had no gene match. The CDR3 is made up of 17 amino acids. CDR1 is SGHVS, CDR2 FQNEAQ, per germline. The CDR3 sequence: CASSSAGQGAQWGEQYF. The CDR3 DNA reads TGTGCCAGCAGCTCGGCGGGACAGGGGGCCCAATGGGGCGAGCAGTACTTC.

Only a few counts were recorded for this clonotype. This chain's CDR3 is CASSQSLLYNEQFF. CDR3 DNA: TGTGCCAGCAGCCAAAGTCTCCTTTACAATGAGCAGTTCTTC. The chain employs TRBV4-2 and TRBJ2-1; unclear D gene. Germline V lookup: CDR1 LGHNA, CDR2 YNFKEQ. The CDR3 sequence is 14 residues long. V gave up 2 bases and J gave up 4 bases, with 9 bases separating them.

The sample holds many counts of this clonotype. This chain uses TRBV28 with TRBJ2-2, with D perhaps matching TRBD1 (5 bases). Per germline, CDR1 MDHEN and CDR2 SYDVKM. This CDR3 is 14 amino acids long. Deletions cut 6 bases from V and 3 bases from J, with 11 bases between. The CDR3 region is CASSRQGYTGELFF. CDR3 in DNA: TGTGCCAGCAGCCGCCAGGGTTACACCGGGGAGCTGTTTTTT.

This clonotype was observed many times. The CDR3 bases are TGTGCCAGCAGCTTGGGACTAGCGGGACCCTACAATGAGCAGTTCTTC. Translating it yields CASSLGLAGPYNEQFF. The gene calls are TRBV5-6 and TRBJ2-1; 11 bases match TRBD2. The CDR3 consists of 16 residues. Germline values: CDR1 SGHDT, CDR2 YYEEEE. V trimming: 0 bases; J trimming: 2 bases; junction bases outside the gene matches: 1.

This clonotype was counted many times. The rearrangement links TRBV12-3 or TRBV12-4 to TRBJ1-1, with TRBD1 matching over 9 bases. With 6 bases clipped from V and 5 bases from J, the junction kept 7 bases outside the gene matches. The CDR3 contains 14 residues. As DNA, the CDR3 is TGTGCCAGCAGGGTAGACAGGGGGGGAACTGAAGCTTTCTTT. As protein: CASRVDRGGTEAFF.

This clonotype was recorded many times. The chain recombines TRBV28 with TRBJ1-6, with TRBD1 matching over 8 bases. V shed 10 bases and J 6 bases; nucleotides not matched to a gene: 8. CDR1 MDHEN and CDR2 SYDVKM come from the germline V gene. The CDR3 totals 14 residues. This chain's CDR3 is CATILTGGNSPLHF. Written as DNA, the CDR3 is TGTGCCACCATATTAACAGGGGGTAATTCACCCCTCCACTTT.

This clonotype was seen repeatedly, ten times or more. The chain couples TRBV7-9 to TRBJ2-2, with no clear D. The CDR3 extends over 16 amino acids. CDR1 and CDR2 (germline): SEHNR, FQNEAQ (reference sequence). Between the trimmed V and J ends, which lost 5 bases and 2 bases, there was a span of 15 bases. CDR3 bases: TGTGCCAGCAGCCCCCAGCTTCCCCCCAACACCGGGGAGCTGTTTTTT. It encodes CASSPQLPPNTGELFF.

This clonotype was seen repeatedly, ten times or more. The junction and the germline gene differ at one end; a read error may be behind it. This chain uses TRBV29-1 with TRBJ2-7; no firm D call. Germline CDR1 SQVTM, CDR2 ANQGSEA. CDR3 length: 11 amino acids. This CDR3 reads CSGLQAYVQYF. In DNA, the CDR3 is TGCAGCGGCCTCCAGGCCTACGTGCAGTACTTC.

V gene TRBV14 combines with J gene TRBJ1-1, with TRBD1 matching over 8 bases. The length of the CDR3 is 15 residues. The ends lost 4 bases at V and 1 base at J; junction bases unmatched: 5. Per the germline V gene, CDR1 is SGHDN and CDR2 is FVKESK. The CDR3 region has the DNA TGTGCCAGCAGCCTGCGGACAGGGAAGAACACTGAAGCTTTCTTT. Encoded protein: CASSLRTGKNTEAFF.

A note on this clonotype: With a much larger clone just one base away, this may be a read error. Given the absence of the conserved phenylalanine or tryptophan at the CDR3 end, a read error is likely. The V and J genes are TRBV7-2 and TRBJ1-6; D is ambiguous. With 4 bases removed from V and 1 base from J, the gap between germline ends came to 8 bases. The V gene's germline CDR1 is SGHTA and CDR2 FQGNSA. This CDR3 comprises 15 residues. CDR3 region: CASSWMLSYNSPLHC. The CDR3 DNA reads as TGTGCCAGCAGCTGGATGCTATCCTATAATTCACCCCTCCACTGT.

At least ten counts were recorded for this clonotype. The rearrangement uses TRBV12-3 or TRBV12-4 and TRBJ1-2; 11 nucleotides align to TRBD1. CDR3 length equals 14 residues. With V trimmed by 7 bases and J by 5 bases, 6 bases remained unmatched. CDR3 nucleotide sequence: TGTGCCAGCATTAAGGACAGGGGGCTATATGGCTACACCTTC. Its protein product is CASIKDRGLYGYTF.